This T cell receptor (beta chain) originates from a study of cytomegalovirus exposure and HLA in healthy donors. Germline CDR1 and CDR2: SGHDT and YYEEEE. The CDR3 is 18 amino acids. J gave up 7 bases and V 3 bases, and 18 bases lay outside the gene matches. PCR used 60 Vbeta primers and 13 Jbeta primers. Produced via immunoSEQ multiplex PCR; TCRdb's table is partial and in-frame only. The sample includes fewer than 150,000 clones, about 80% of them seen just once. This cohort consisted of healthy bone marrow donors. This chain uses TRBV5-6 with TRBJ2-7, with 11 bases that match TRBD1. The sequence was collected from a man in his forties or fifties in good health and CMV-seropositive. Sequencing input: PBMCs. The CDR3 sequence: CASSSIKKLPGQGGEQYF. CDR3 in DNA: TGTGCCAGCAGCTCGATAAAGAAACTGCCGGGACAGGGGGGTGAGCAGTACTTC.